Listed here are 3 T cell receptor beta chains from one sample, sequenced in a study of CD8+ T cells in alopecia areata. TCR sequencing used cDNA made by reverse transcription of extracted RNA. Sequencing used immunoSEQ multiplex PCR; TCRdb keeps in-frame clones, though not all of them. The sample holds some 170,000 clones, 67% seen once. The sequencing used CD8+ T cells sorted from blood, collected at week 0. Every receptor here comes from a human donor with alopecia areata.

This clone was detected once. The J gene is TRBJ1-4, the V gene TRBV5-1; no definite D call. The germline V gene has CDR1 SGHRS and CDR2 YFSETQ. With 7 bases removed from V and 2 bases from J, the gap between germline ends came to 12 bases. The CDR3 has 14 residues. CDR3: CASSATGTNEKLFF. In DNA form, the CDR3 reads TGCGCCAGCTCCGCAACCGGGACTAATGAAAAACTGTTTTTT. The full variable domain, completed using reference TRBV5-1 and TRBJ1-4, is KAGVTQTPRYLIKTRGQQVTLSCSPISGHRSVSWYQQTPGQGLQFLFEYFSETQRNKGNFPGRFSGRQFSNSRSEMNVSTLELGDSALYLCASSATGTNEKLFFGSGTQLSVL.

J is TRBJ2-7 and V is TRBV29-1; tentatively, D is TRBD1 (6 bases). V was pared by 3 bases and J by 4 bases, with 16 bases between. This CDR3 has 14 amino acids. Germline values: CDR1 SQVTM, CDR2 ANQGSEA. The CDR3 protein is CSVDPTGQGYEQYF. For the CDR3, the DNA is TGCAGCGTTGACCCGACGGGGCAGGGGTACGAGCAGTACTTC.

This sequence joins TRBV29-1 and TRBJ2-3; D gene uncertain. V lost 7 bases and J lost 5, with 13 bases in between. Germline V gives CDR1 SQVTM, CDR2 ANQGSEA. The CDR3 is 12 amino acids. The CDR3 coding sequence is TGCAGCGCCCCACACTGGGGAGATACGCAGTATTTT. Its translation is CSAPHWGDTQYF.